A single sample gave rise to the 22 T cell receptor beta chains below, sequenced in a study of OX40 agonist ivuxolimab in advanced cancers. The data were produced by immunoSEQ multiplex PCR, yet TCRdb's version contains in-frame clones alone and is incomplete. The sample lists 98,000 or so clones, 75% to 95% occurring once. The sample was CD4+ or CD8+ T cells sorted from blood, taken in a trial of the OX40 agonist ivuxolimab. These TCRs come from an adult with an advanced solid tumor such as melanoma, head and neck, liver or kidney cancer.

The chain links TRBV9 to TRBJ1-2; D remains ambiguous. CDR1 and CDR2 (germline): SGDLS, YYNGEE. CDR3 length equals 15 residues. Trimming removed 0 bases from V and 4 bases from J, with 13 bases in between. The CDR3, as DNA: TGTGCCAGCAGCGTAGATCCAACTCAGACCTATGGCTACACCTTC. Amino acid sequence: CASSVDPTQTYGYTF.

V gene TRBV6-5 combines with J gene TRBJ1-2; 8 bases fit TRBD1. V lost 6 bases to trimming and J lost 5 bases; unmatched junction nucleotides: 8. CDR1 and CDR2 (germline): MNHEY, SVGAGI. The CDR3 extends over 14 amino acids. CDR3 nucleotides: TGTGCCAGCAGGGGGGCGGGACAGGCTTATGGCTACACCTTC. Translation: CASRGAGQAYGYTF.

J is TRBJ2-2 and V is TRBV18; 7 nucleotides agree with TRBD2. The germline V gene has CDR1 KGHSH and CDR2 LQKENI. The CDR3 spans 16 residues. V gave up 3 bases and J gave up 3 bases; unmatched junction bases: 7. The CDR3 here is CASSPVSGADTGELFF. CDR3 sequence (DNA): TGTGCCAGCTCACCCGTGAGCGGGGCGGACACCGGGGAGCTGTTTTTT.

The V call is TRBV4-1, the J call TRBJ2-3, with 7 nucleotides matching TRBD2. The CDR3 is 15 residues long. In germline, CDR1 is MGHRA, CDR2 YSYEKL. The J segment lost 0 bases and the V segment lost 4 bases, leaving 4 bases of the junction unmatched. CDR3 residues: CASSRRDYSTDTQYF. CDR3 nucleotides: TGCGCCAGCAGCCGCCGGGACTACAGCACAGATACGCAGTATTTT.

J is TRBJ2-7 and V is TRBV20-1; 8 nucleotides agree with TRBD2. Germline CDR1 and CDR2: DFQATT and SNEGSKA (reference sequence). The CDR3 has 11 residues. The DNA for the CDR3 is TGCAGCGGGGGGGCAGGCTACGAGCAGTACTTC. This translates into CSGGAGYEQYF.

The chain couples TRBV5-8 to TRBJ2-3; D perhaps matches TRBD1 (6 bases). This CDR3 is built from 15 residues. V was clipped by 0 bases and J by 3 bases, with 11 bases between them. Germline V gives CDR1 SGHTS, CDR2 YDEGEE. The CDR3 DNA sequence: TGTGCCAGCAGCTTGGAGGGGGTCGGGACAGATACGCAGTATTTT. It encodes CASSLEGVGTDTQYF.

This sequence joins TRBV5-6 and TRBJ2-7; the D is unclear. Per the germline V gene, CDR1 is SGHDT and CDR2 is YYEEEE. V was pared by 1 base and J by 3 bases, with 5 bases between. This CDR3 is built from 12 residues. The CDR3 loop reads CASSLYNYEQYF. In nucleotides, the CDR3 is TGTGCCAGCAGCTTGTATAACTACGAGCAGTACTTC.

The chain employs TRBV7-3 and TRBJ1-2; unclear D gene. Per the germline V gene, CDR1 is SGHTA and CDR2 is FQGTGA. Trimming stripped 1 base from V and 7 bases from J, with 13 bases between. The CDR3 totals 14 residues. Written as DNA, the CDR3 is TGTGCCAGCAGCTTAAACCCCGGTGAGGGTGGCTACACCTTC. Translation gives CASSLNPGEGGYTF.

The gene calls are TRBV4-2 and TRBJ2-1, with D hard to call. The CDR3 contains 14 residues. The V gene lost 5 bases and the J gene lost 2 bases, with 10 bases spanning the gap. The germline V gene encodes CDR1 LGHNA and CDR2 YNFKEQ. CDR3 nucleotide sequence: TGTGCCAGCAGCTACGGACCAACCTACAATGAGCAGTTCTTC. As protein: CASSYGPTYNEQFF.

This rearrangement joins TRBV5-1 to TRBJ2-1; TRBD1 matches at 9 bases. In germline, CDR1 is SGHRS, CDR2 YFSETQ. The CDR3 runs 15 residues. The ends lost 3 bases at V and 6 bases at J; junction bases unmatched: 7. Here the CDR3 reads CASSSGDRAANEQFF. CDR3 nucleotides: TGCGCCAGCAGCTCCGGGGACAGGGCGGCCAATGAGCAGTTCTTC.

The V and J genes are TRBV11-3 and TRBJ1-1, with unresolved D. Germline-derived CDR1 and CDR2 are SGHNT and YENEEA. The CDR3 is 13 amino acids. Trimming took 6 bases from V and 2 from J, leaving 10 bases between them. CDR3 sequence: CASSAGVNTEAFF. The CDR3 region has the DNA TGTGCCAGCAGTGCAGGTGTTAACACTGAAGCTTTCTTT. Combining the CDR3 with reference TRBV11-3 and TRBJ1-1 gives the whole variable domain EAGVVQSPRYKIIEKKQPVAFWCNPISGHNTLYWYLQNLGQGPELLIRYENEEAVDDSQLPKDRFSAERLKGVDSTLKIQPAELGDSAVYLCASSAGVNTEAFFGQGTRLTVV.

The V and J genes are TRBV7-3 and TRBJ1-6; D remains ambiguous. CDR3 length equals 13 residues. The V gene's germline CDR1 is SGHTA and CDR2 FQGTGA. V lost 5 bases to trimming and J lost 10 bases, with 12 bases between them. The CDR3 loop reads CASSIDPGSPLHF. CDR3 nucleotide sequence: TGTGCCAGCAGCATCGATCCGGGATCACCCCTCCACTTT.

The CDR3 region is CASSIDRNTEAFF. The DNA of the CDR3 is TGTGCCAGTAGTATAGATCGGAACACTGAAGCTTTCTTT. The chain couples TRBV19 to TRBJ1-1, with no clear D. The CDR3 has 13 amino acids. The germline V gene encodes CDR1 LNHDA and CDR2 SQIVND (reference sequence). Trimming took 0 bases from V and 1 from J, leaving 3 bases between them. Full variable domain (rest looked up from reference TRBV19 and TRBJ1-1): DGGITQSPKYLFRKEGQNVTLSCEQNLNHDAMYWYRQDPGQGLRLIYYSQIVNDFQKGDIAEGYSVSREKKESFPLTVTSAQKNPTAFYLCASSIDRNTEAFFGQGTRLTVV.

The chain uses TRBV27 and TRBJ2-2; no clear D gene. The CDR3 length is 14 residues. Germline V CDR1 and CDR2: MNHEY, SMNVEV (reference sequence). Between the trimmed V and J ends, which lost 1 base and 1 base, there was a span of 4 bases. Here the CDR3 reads CASSLFLNTGELFF. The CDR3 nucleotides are TGTGCCAGCAGTTTATTCCTGAACACCGGGGAGCTGTTTTTT.

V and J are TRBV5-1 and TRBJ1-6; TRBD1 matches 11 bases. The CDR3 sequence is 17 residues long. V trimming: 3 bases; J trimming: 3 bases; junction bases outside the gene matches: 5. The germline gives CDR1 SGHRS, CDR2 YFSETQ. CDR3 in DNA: TGCGCCAGCAGCTCTGGACAGGGGGCATACTATAATTCACCCCTCCACTTT. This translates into CASSSGQGAYYNSPLHF.

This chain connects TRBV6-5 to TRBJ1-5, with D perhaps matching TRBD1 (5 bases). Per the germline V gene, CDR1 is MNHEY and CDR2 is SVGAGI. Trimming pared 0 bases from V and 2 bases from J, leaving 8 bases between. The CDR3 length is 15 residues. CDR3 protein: CASSYSRGGNQPQHF. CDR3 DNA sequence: TGTGCCAGCAGTTACTCGAGGGGTGGCAATCAGCCCCAGCATTTT.

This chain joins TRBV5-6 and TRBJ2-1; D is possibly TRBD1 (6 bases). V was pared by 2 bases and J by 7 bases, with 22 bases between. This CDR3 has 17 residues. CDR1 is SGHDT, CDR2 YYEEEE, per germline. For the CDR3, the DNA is TGTGCCAGCAGCTTTTCCCGGACAGCTCCTTTTCCGAATGAGCAGTTCTTC. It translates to CASSFSRTAPFPNEQFF.

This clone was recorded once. The CDR3 protein is CASSLAGVYENTIYF. In DNA form, the CDR3 reads TGCGCCAGCAGCTTGGCGGGGGTGTATGAAAACACCATATATTTT. V is TRBV5-1 and J is TRBJ1-3, with D possibly matching TRBD1 (5 bases). This CDR3 has 15 residues. V lost 0 bases and J 6 bases, leaving 13 bases between the germline ends. Germline V gives CDR1 SGHRS, CDR2 YFSETQ.

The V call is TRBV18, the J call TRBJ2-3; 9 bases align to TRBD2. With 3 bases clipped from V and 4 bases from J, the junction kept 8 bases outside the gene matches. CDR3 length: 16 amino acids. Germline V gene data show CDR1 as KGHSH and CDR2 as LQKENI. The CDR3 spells CASSPGLLAGPDTQYF. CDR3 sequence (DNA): TGTGCCAGCTCACCGGGTCTACTAGCGGGCCCAGATACGCAGTATTTT.

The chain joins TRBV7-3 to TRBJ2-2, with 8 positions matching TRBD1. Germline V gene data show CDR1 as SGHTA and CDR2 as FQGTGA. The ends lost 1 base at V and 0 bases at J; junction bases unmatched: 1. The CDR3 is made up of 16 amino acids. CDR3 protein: CASSLMGQANTGELFF. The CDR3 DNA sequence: TGTGCCAGCAGCTTAATGGGACAGGCGAACACCGGGGAGCTGTTTTTT.

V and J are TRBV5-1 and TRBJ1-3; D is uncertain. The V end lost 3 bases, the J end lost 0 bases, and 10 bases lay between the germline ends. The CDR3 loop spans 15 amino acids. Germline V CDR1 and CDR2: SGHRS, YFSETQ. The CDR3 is CASSSTGSSGNTIYF. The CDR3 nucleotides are TGCGCCAGCAGCTCGACGGGAAGCTCTGGAAACACCATATATTTT.

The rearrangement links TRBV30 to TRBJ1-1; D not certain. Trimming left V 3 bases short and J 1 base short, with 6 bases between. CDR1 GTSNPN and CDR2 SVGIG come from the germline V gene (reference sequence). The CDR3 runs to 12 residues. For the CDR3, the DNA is TGTGCCTGGAGGGGCGGGAACACTGAAGCTTTCTTT. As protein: CAWRGGNTEAFF.